What follows is one T cell receptor (beta chain) and its context. V was shortened by 4 bases and J by 7 bases, with 20 bases between the two germline ends. Germline CDR1 is MNHNS and CDR2 is SASEGT. The CDR3 length is 16 residues. The data derive from a study of blood T cell repertoires in COVID-19. Across the study: Sites in the United States, Italy and Spain provided acute and convalescent COVID-19 samples. Nucleic acid was either cDNA or gDNA, and it came from T cells, B-cell-depleted T cells, or PBMCs.

The authors' processing: Using reference gene primer amplification, nucleated cell counts were estimated. TCRdb's copy holds only in-frame clones and misses some; the assay was immunoSEQ multiplex PCR. V and J calls and clone size follow that table, whereas D and trimming were derived from the DNA. The table shows 200,000 to 250,000 clones, with about 78% occurring only once. Sequencing input: peripheral blood. This sequence originates from a woman between 65 and 79 years old with acute or convalescent COVID-19. The chain couples TRBV6-1 to TRBJ1-5; weak D call: TRBD1 (6 bases). CDR3 residues: CASSANIRGAGQPQHF. The CDR3 DNA sequence: TGTGCCAGCAGTGCAAACATACGGGGGGCGGGACAGCCCCAGCATTTT.